Following are 22 T cell receptor beta chains from one sample sequenced in a study of post-analysis software for immune sequencing data. These TCRs' antigens remain unknown. Study-wide results and limits: With TRBV5-6, TRBV5-1 and TRBV20-1 included, about five TRBV segments were more frequent in patients than in controls.

TCR beta libraries were prepared from cDNA with unique molecular identifiers. TCRdb re-analysed the PCR reads in MiXCR, keeping a single row per CDR3 protein. The sample yields hundreds of thousands of distinct CDR3 sequences, 30% seen once. The source material was blood. These receptors all come from a girl aged 10-17 years with multiple sclerosis.

The chain joins TRBV12-3 or TRBV12-4 to TRBJ2-1; D is perhaps TRBD2 (6 bases). Trimming cost V 1 base and J 4 bases, with 11 bases left between them. The CDR3 length is 15 residues. Here the CDR3 reads CASSLGGSGYNEQFF. The CDR3, as DNA: TGTGCCAGCAGTTTAGGGGGTAGCGGATACAATGAGCAGTTCTTC.

This clonotype was picked up a small number of times. The genes are TRBV6-5 and TRBJ2-1; D gene ambiguous. The germline gives CDR1 MNHEY, CDR2 SVGAGI. There are 16 residues in the CDR3. The V and J ends lost 2 bases and 2 bases respectively, with 13 bases between them. The CDR3 coding sequence is TGTGCCAGCAGTTACCGGGCGGACCTCACCTACAATGAGCAGTTCTTC. This sequence encodes CASSYRADLTYNEQFF.

The chain joins TRBV5-1 to TRBJ2-7, with 8 bases lining up with TRBD2. The germline CDR1 and CDR2 sequences are SGHRS and YFSETQ. Trimming cost V 0 bases and J 3 bases; bases outside gene matches: 11. There are 17 residues in the CDR3. CDR3 region: CASSLAVRAGAHYEQYF. As DNA, the CDR3 is TGCGCCAGCAGCTTGGCGGTAAGAGCGGGAGCTCACTACGAGCAGTACTTC.

Details on this clonotype: The junction departs from the called germline gene at one end, perhaps through a read error. The chain employs TRBV5-1 and TRBJ1-5; D perhaps matches TRBD1 (5 bases). The germline V gene encodes CDR1 SGHRS and CDR2 YFSETQ. The CDR3 totals 15 residues. The CDR3 sequence is CASSGEGLSNQLQHF. CDR3 in DNA: TGCGCCAGCAGTGGTGAGGGGCTAAGCAATCAGCTCCAGCATTTT.

J is TRBJ1-2 and V is TRBV5-6; D not resolved. From germline, CDR1 is SGHDT and CDR2 YYEEEE. V lost 4 bases and J lost 7, with 20 bases in between. This CDR3 comprises 15 residues. CDR3 coding DNA: TGTGCCAGCAGCCCAAGAGGGCGGCCTGAGGTTGGCTACACCTTC. The encoded protein is CASSPRGRPEVGYTF.

V and J are TRBV13 and TRBJ1-1; D unclear. This CDR3 has 13 residues. The V end was cut by 4 bases, the J end by 0 bases, with 6 bases between. CDR1 and CDR2 (germline): PRHDT, FYEKMQ (reference sequence). CDR3 bases: TGTGCCAGCAGCTCCATCCTGAACACTGAAGCTTTCTTT. This sequence encodes CASSSILNTEAFF.

The chain employs TRBV10-3 and TRBJ2-1; TRBD2 matches at 7 bases. CDR3 length equals 13 residues. V was pared by 5 bases and J by 5 bases, with 3 bases of the junction left unmatched. Germline CDR1 and CDR2: ENHRY and SYGVKD. CDR3 region: CAISPSGNNEQFF. CDR3 nucleotides: TGTGCCATCAGTCCTAGCGGCAACAATGAGCAGTTCTTC.

V is TRBV20-1 and J is TRBJ2-3; TRBD2 agrees at 7 bases. Germline CDR1 and CDR2: DFQATT and SNEGSKA (reference sequence). CDR3 size: 14 residues. The CDR3, as DNA: TGCAGCGGGCGGGTAGCGGGTTACGCAGATACGCAGTATTTT. This translates into CSGRVAGYADTQYF.

This chain links TRBV7-6 with TRBJ2-3; D remains unclear. The length of the CDR3 is 13 residues. Germline V gives CDR1 SGHVS, CDR2 FNYEAQ. V was cut by 4 bases and J by 5 bases, with 10 bases left in between. In DNA form, the CDR3 reads TGTGCCAGCAGCTCCGGACCGCTAGATACGCAGTATTTT. Translated: CASSSGPLDTQYF.

About this clonotype itself: A read error may account for a junction end that differs from germline. This rearrangement joins TRBV9 to TRBJ2-7, with TRBD1 matching 7 bases. Per the germline V gene, CDR1 is SGDLS and CDR2 is YYNGEE. CDR3 length: 15 amino acids. CDR3 nucleotide sequence: TGTACCAGCAGCGTAGGCGAGGGGGCGGCGGACGAGCAGTACTTC. It codes for CTSSVGEGAADEQYF.

This clonotype was detected only a few times. V is TRBV5-1 and J is TRBJ2-3; TRBD2 is a possible D gene (5 bases). The CDR3 is 16 residues long. V shed 1 base and J shed 1 base, with 13 bases lying between them. Per germline, CDR1 SGHRS and CDR2 YFSETQ. CDR3 sequence: CASSLLDGGGTDTQYF. Here the CDR3 DNA reads TGCGCCAGCAGCTTGTTGGACGGAGGAGGCACAGATACGCAGTATTTT.

This clonotype was observed a few times. The rearrangement joins TRBV4-1 to TRBJ2-3; D perhaps matches TRBD2 (6 bases). Trimming stripped 3 bases from V and 0 bases from J, with 13 bases between. The CDR3 consists of 16 residues. CDR1 is MGHRA, CDR2 YSYEKL, per germline. The CDR3 loop is CASSQAGTPSTDTQYF. The CDR3 DNA is TGCGCCAGCAGCCAGGCCGGGACTCCGAGCACAGATACGCAGTATTTT.

This rearrangement joins TRBV29-1 to TRBJ1-5; D remains unclear. V was pared by 4 bases and J by 9 bases, with 19 bases between. The germline V gene encodes CDR1 SQVTM and CDR2 ANQGSEA. The CDR3 sequence is 14 residues long. This CDR3 is CSVGEPGLNGPQHF. Written as DNA, the CDR3 is TGCAGCGTTGGAGAGCCGGGCCTCAATGGGCCCCAGCATTTT.

The chain links TRBV4-1 to TRBJ1-6, with 9 bases fitting TRBD1. Germline-derived CDR1 and CDR2 are MGHRA and YSYEKL. Unmatched junction bases numbered 4, after V lost 4 bases and J lost 6 bases. The CDR3 is 15 amino acids. For the CDR3, the DNA is TGCGCCAGCAGCCGGTCGGACAGGGGTAATTCACCCCTCCACTTT. This codes for CASSRSDRGNSPLHF.

The gene calls are TRBV7-9 and TRBJ2-7, with 10 bases matching TRBD2. This CDR3 has 16 residues. From germline, CDR1 is SEHNR and CDR2 FQNEAQ (reference sequence). Trimming cost V 1 base and J 2 bases; bases outside gene matches: 5. Here the CDR3 DNA reads TGTGCCAGCAGCTTAGGGACTAGCGGCGCAACCTACGAGCAGTACTTC. Translation gives CASSLGTSGATYEQYF.

This chain uses TRBV5-1 with TRBJ1-2, with 11 bases aligning to TRBD1. There are 13 residues in the CDR3. Germline loops: CDR1 SGHRS, CDR2 YFSETQ. V lost 4 bases, J lost 7 bases, and 3 bases stayed unmatched. The CDR3 region has the DNA TGCGCCAGCAGCGACGGACAGGGGGCTGGCTACACCTTC. It translates to CASSDGQGAGYTF.

The V and J genes are TRBV4-3 and TRBJ2-7; the D is unclear. Looked up from germline, CDR1 is LGHNA and CDR2 is YSLEER. This CDR3 has 15 amino acids. Trimming stripped 5 bases from V and 0 bases from J, with 14 bases between. The DNA of the CDR3 is TGCGCCAGCAGCTCACAAATCGACGGCTCCTACGAGCAGTACTTC. Protein: CASSSQIDGSYEQYF.

J is TRBJ1-2 and V is TRBV28, with 9 bases aligning to TRBD1. Germline CDR1 MDHEN, CDR2 SYDVKM. With 6 bases clipped from V and 8 bases from J, the junction kept 10 bases outside the gene matches. The CDR3 is 14 amino acids. Here the CDR3 DNA reads TGTGCCAGCAGGGAGGGACAGGGAAGGAGGGGCTACACCTTC. This encodes CASREGQGRRGYTF.

This clonotype was detected only a few times. This rearrangement joins TRBV10-1 to TRBJ1-2; tentative D call: TRBD1 (5 bases). The CDR3 runs to 16 residues. The germline V gene encodes CDR1 WNHNN and CDR2 SYGVQD (reference sequence). The germline V and J ends were trimmed by 2 bases and 0 bases, with 13 bases remaining between them. CDR3 residues: CASSEIGQGPNYGYTF. CDR3 DNA sequence: TGCGCCAGCAGTGAGATCGGGCAGGGACCTAACTATGGCTACACCTTC.

The J gene is TRBJ2-3, the V gene TRBV2; D is possibly TRBD2 (5 bases). The V end lost 8 bases, the J end lost 4 bases, and 13 bases lay between the germline ends. CDR1 and CDR2 from the germline V gene are SNHLY and FYNNEI. The CDR3 length is 13 residues. The CDR3 bases are TGTGCCAGCCACGGACTGTACTCAGATACGCAGTATTTT. It encodes CASHGLYSDTQYF.

The rearrangement uses TRBV2 and TRBJ2-1; TRBD2 might be the D (6 bases). Germline lookup yields CDR1 SNHLY and CDR2 FYNNEI. Trimming removed 6 bases at V and 5 bases at J, with 17 bases between. The CDR3 has 15 residues. CDR3 loop: CASSAEGRGNNEQFF. The CDR3 DNA is TGTGCCAGCAGCGCCGAGGGGCGGGGAAACAATGAGCAGTTCTTC. The variable domain in full, with the rest retrieved from reference TRBV2 and TRBJ2-1, is EPEVTQTPSHQVTQMGQEVILRCVPISNHLYFYWYRQILGQKVEFLVSFYNNEISEKSEIFDDQFSVERPDGSNFTLKIRSTKLEDSAMYFCASSAEGRGNNEQFFGPGTRLTVL.

V is TRBV9 and J is TRBJ2-7; tentatively, D is TRBD1 (5 bases). The V end lost 7 bases, the J end lost 3 bases, and 23 bases lay between the germline ends. The CDR3 extends over 16 amino acids. Per germline, CDR1 SGDLS and CDR2 YYNGEE. The CDR3: CASYFTTCGRGYEQYF. CDR3 nucleotides: TGTGCCAGCTATTTCACAACCTGTGGAAGGGGCTACGAGCAGTACTTC. Full variable domain (outside the CDR3, taken from reference TRBV9 and TRBJ2-7): DSGVTQTPKHLITATGQRVTLRCSPRSGDLSVYWYQQSLDQGLQFLIQYYNGEERAKGNILERFSAQQFPDLHSELNLSSLELGDSALYFCASYFTTCGRGYEQYFGPGTRLTVT.